This TCR beta chain was recovered during a study of regulatory T cells in long-lasting Graves disease. This clonotype has just a few counts. Its antigen remains unidentified. Study outcomes and limitations: Thyroid tissue went unexamined; only peripheral blood was analyzed.

Trimming left V 0 bases short and J 7 bases short, with 13 bases between. CDR1 and CDR2 (germline): SGHKS, YYEKEE (reference sequence). The CDR3 has 14 amino acids. Building the TCR beta libraries relied on iRepertoire HTBI primers, and CDR3 regions underwent Arm-PCR. TCRdb re-analysed the multiplex PCR reads in MiXCR, keeping a single row per CDR3 protein. Here the sample spans some 370,000 distinct CDR3 sequences, 20% to 25% being singletons. The sample's time point: persistent/refractory GD, antithyroid drugs over 5 years with positive TRAb. Researchers made the TCR library from RNA that was extracted from PBMCs. The authors diagnosed Graves' disease using American Thyroid Association guidelines.

The chain carries TRBV5-5 and TRBJ2-5, with a weak D call TRBD2 (6 bases). The material was peripheral blood mononuclear cells (PBMCs), obtained when the disease was refractory, from a patient treated with antithyroid drugs. This clonotype originated in a woman in her 40s with Graves disease. The CDR3 here is CASSLVGTAWTQYF. The DNA of the CDR3 is TGTGCCAGCAGCTTGGTTGGGACTGCGTGGACCCAGTACTTC.